This entry lists 21 T cell receptor beta chains sequenced from one sample in a study of metastatic and nonmetastatic thyroid tumors. Patients underwent thyroid surgery, and none had received any treatment before it. Using MiXCR, TCRdb re-called clones from the PCR reads. The sample has 20,000 to 25,000 clones, about 12% seen once; the top ten hold 17%. Sequencing input: blood. These receptors all stem from a female donor with papillary thyroid cancer or a benign thyroid nodule (not recorded which). Some clones in this sample may be carry-over from other donors' samples.

Many counts were recorded for this clone. The gene calls are TRBV6-1 and TRBJ1-2; 9 bases line up with TRBD1. The CDR3 extends over 14 amino acids. V lost 6 bases and J lost 4; bases outside the gene matches: 6. Germline CDR1 reads MNHNS; CDR2 reads SASEGT. The CDR3 region has the DNA TGTGCCAGCAGGGTAGACAGGGGGGCCTATGGCTACACCTTC. This sequence encodes CASRVDRGAYGYTF.

This clone appeared a few times. A clone one base away is much larger, so this may be a read error. Different DNA sequences within this sample yield the same CDR3. V usage is TRBV19 and J usage is TRBJ2-3; TRBD1 or TRBD2 may be the D gene (5 bases each). The germline gives CDR1 LNHDA, CDR2 SQIVND (reference sequence). The CDR3 sequence is 16 residues long. The DNA of the CDR3 is TGTGCCAGTAGTCCTCCTACCCCGGGACGACAAGATACACAGTATTTT. As protein: CASSPPTPGRQDTQYF. Full variable domain (rest looked up from reference TRBV19 and TRBJ2-3): DGGITQSPKYLFRKEGQNVTLSCEQNLNHDAMYWYRQDPGQGLRLIYYSQIVNDFQKGDIAEGYSVSREKKESFPLTVTSAQKNPTAFYLCASSPPTPGRQDTQYFGPGTRLTVL.

This clone was recorded many times. The chain recombines TRBV14 with TRBJ2-1, with 9 bases identical to TRBD2. Germline V gives CDR1 SGHDN, CDR2 FVKESK. V shed 0 bases and J 5 bases; nucleotides not matched to a gene: 8. This CDR3 is 17 amino acids long. CDR3 in DNA: TGTGCCAGCAGCCAAGATGCCGCTAGCGGGGCTCACAATGAGCAGTTCTTC. Its protein is CASSQDAASGAHNEQFF. Full variable domain (rest looked up from reference TRBV14 and TRBJ2-1): EAGVTQFPSHSVIEKGQTVTLRCDPISGHDNLYWYRRVMGKEIKFLLHFVKESKQDESGMPNNRFLAERTGGTYSTLKVQPAELEDSGVYFCASSQDAASGAHNEQFFGPGTRLTVL.

There are a few counts of this clone. The rearrangement uses TRBV12-3 or TRBV12-4 and TRBJ2-2; TRBD2 agrees at 7 bases. J lost 7 bases, V lost 0 bases, and 2 bases had no gene match. CDR3 length equals 14 residues. The chain's CDR3 is CASSLAGGFGELFF. For the CDR3, the DNA is TGTGCCAGCAGTTTAGCGGGAGGGTTCGGGGAGCTGTTTTTT.

This clone has at least ten counts. This rearrangement joins TRBV3-1 to TRBJ2-2; TRBD1 matches at 8 bases. CDR1 and CDR2 (germline): LGHDT, YNNKEL (reference sequence). Losses at the gene ends were 4 bases for V and 2 bases for J; bases not matched to a gene: 3. This CDR3 spans 15 amino acids. The CDR3 coding sequence is TGTGCCAGCAGCCGGGGACAGGCAAACACCGGGGAGCTGTTTTTT. It encodes CASSRGQANTGELFF.

This clone is medium-sized (0.01 to 0.1%) within its sample. The chain carries TRBV4-1 and TRBJ1-2; unclear D gene. With 0 bases removed from V and 4 bases from J, the gap between germline ends came to 6 bases. The germline CDR1 and CDR2 sequences are MGHRA and YSYEKL. The CDR3 is 13 amino acids. The CDR3 nucleotides read TGCGCCAGCAGCCAAGAAGGAGCCTATGGCTACACCTTC. It yields the protein CASSQEGAYGYTF.

This clone was seen ten or more times. The V call is TRBV9, the J call TRBJ1-6; D unresolved. Germline lookup yields CDR1 SGDLS and CDR2 YYNGEE. V lost 1 base to trimming and J lost 6 bases, with 8 bases between them. CDR3 size: 14 residues. CDR3 bases: TGTGCCAGCAGCGTAAAGGGCCTTAATTCACCCCTCCACTTT. Translated: CASSVKGLNSPLHF.

This rearrangement joins TRBV20-1 to TRBJ2-3; possible D gene TRBD2, 6 bases. The CDR3 loop spans 14 amino acids. Germline V gene data show CDR1 as DFQATT and CDR2 as SNEGSKA (reference sequence). Trimming pared 0 bases from V and 4 bases from J, leaving 11 bases between. CDR3 nucleotides: TGCAGTGCTAGAGATCGGGGGTGGGCAGATACGCAGTATTTT. Translated: CSARDRGWADTQYF.

In this sample, this clone turned up many times. The genes are TRBV5-1 and TRBJ2-7; 9 positions match TRBD2. CDR1 SGHRS and CDR2 YFSETQ come from the germline V gene. The length of the CDR3 is 15 residues. V shed 4 bases and J 8 bases; nucleotides not matched to a gene: 13. CDR3 DNA sequence: TGCGCCAGCAGCGAGGGCGGGACTAGCCGGATCCAGCAGTACTTC. Its translation is CASSEGGTSRIQQYF.

This clone was observed a few times. A read error may be the cause here, since a much bigger clone is one base away. CDR3 region: CASFTENTEAFF. CDR3 sequence (DNA): TGTGCCAGCTTTACGGAAAACACTGAAGCTTTCTTT. The chain joins TRBV2 to TRBJ1-1; D is ambiguous. The CDR3 consists of 12 residues. Germline lookup yields CDR1 SNHLY and CDR2 FYNNEI. Trimming removed 8 bases at V and 2 bases at J, with 9 bases between.

This clone has ten or more counts. The CDR3 DNA reads as TGTGCCACCAGCCGAAGGGGGGCTAGCGGGGAGCAGTACTTC. This translates into CATSRRGASGEQYF. V usage is TRBV15 and J usage is TRBJ2-7; 8 positions agree with TRBD2. This CDR3 has 14 amino acids. V lost 5 bases to trimming and J lost 7 bases; unmatched junction nucleotides: 10. Germline-derived CDR1 and CDR2 are LNHNV and YYDKDF (reference sequence).

Concerning this clone: A much larger clone differs by one base, so this may be a read error. The V and J genes are TRBV20-1 and TRBJ1-1, with D possibly matching TRBD1 (5 bases). Germline CDR1 DFQATT, CDR2 SNEGSKA (reference sequence). This CDR3 is 13 amino acids long. Here the CDR3 DNA reads TGCAGCGCTAGAGTCCAGGGAGTGAATGAAGCTTTCTTT. Its translation is CSARVQGVNEAFF.

In its sample, this clone was seen many times. V gene TRBV10-3 combines with J gene TRBJ2-7, with 7 nucleotides matching TRBD2. V lost 9 bases, J lost 3 bases, and 14 bases stayed unmatched. The germline V gene has CDR1 ENHRY and CDR2 SYGVKD. CDR3 length: 15 residues. CDR3 amino acids: CAMGGSGLQNYEQYF. The CDR3 DNA is TGTGCCATGGGTGGATCGGGACTACAAAACTACGAGCAGTACTTC.

This chain links TRBV6-1 with TRBJ2-7; 7 bases agree with TRBD1. Germline V gives CDR1 MNHNS, CDR2 SASEGT. V trimming: 2 bases; J trimming: 5 bases; junction bases outside the gene matches: 6. The CDR3 is 14 residues long. CDR3 nucleotide sequence: TGTGCCAGCAGTGAAAGGGGGCGGGTTCACGAGCAGTACTTC. This gives the protein CASSERGRVHEQYF.

This clone appeared many times. The V and J genes are TRBV20-1 and TRBJ2-1, with 11 bases lining up with TRBD2. V lost 6 bases to trimming and J lost 2 bases; unmatched junction nucleotides: 6. CDR1 and CDR2 (germline): DFQATT, SNEGSKA (reference sequence). CDR3 length: 15 amino acids. The CDR3 DNA reads as TGCAGTGCGAATAGCGGGAGGGTTGCCTACAATGAGCAGTTCTTC. This translates into CSANSGRVAYNEQFF.

This clone was recorded at least ten times. This rearrangement joins TRBV6-2 or TRBV6-3 to TRBJ2-5, with TRBD2 matching over 8 bases. The germline CDR1 and CDR2 sequences are MNHEY and SVGEGT. The CDR3 length is 15 residues. The trim removed 6 bases at V and 5 bases at J, leaving 11 bases unmatched. The CDR3: CASSSGGLEIETQYF. The CDR3 DNA reads as TGTGCCAGCAGCTCCGGGGGACTAGAGATTGAGACCCAGTACTTC.

The chain recombines TRBV27 with TRBJ1-6; D might be TRBD1 (6 bases). Per germline, CDR1 MNHEY and CDR2 SMNVEV (reference sequence). The CDR3 runs to 17 residues. The V end was cut by 2 bases, the J end by 7 bases, with 18 bases between. CDR3 bases: TGTGCCAGCAGTTTAAACCCGAGCGGGGGCGCGAATTCACCCCTCCACTTT. Translation gives CASSLNPSGGANSPLHF.

This clone was detected many times. The chain couples TRBV6-4 to TRBJ2-7, with a possible D match to TRBD2 (6 bases). V lost 6 bases and J 1 base, leaving 16 bases between the germline ends. Germline V gene sequence: CDR1 MRHNA, CDR2 SNTAGT. The CDR3 runs to 15 residues. The CDR3 DNA reads TGTGCCAGCAGGGCATCGGGGGAAATATCCTACGAGCAGTACTTC. This codes for CASRASGEISYEQYF.

The chain couples TRBV12-3 or TRBV12-4 to TRBJ2-1; D call uncertain. The V end was cut by 4 bases, the J end by 12 bases, with 13 bases between. This CDR3 contains 12 residues. The CDR3 here is CASSYGPPAQFF. In nucleotides, the CDR3 is TGTGCCAGCAGTTACGGACCGCCGGCGCAGTTCTTC.

This clone was detected ten times or more. The rearrangement links TRBV5-1 to TRBJ2-7, with D unresolved. Germline V gives CDR1 SGHRS, CDR2 YFSETQ. This CDR3 is 15 amino acids long. The V and J ends lost 0 bases and 0 bases respectively, with 10 bases between them. The CDR3 sequence: CASSLASRTSYEQYF. CDR3 DNA sequence: TGCGCCAGCAGCTTGGCATCAAGGACCTCCTACGAGCAGTACTTC.

A few counts support this clone. The chain has TRBV6-2 or TRBV6-3 and TRBJ2-5, with D unclear. Looked up from germline, CDR1 is MNHEY and CDR2 is SVGEGT. This CDR3 contains 12 residues. Deletions cut 7 bases from V and 5 bases from J, with 11 bases between. Here the CDR3 reads CASIPGVETQYF. DNA for the CDR3: TGTGCCAGCATCCCAGGTGTGGAGACCCAGTACTTC.